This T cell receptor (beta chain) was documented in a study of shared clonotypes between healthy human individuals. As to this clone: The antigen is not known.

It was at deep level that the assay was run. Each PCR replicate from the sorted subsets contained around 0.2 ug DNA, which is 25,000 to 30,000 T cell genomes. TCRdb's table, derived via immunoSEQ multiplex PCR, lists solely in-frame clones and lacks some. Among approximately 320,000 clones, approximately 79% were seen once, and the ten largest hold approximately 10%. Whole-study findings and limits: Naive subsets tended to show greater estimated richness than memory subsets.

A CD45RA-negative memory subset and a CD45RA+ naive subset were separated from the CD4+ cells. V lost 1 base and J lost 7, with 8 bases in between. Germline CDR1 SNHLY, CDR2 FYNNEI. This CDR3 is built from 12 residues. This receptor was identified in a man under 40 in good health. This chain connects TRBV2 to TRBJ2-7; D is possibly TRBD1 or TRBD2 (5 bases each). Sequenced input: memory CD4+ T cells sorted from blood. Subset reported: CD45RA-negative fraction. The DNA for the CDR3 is TGTGCCAGCAGTGAAGAGTGGGGGGAGCAGTACTTC. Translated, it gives CASSEEWGEQYF.